The 4 T cell receptor beta chains below all came from one sample that was sequenced in a study of blood T cell repertoires in COVID-19. TCRdb's table, derived via immunoSEQ multiplex PCR, lists solely in-frame clones and lacks some. Found here are about 270,000 clones, over 75% of them singletons; the top ten hold less than 10%. The sequenced sample was peripheral blood. The receptors were sampled from a human donor in a cohort sampled during active COVID-19.

This clone was observed a single time. V usage is TRBV3-1 (or the pseudogene TRBV3-2) and J usage is TRBJ1-6, with D uncertain. The CDR3 runs to 14 residues. Deletions cut 0 bases from V and 9 bases from J, with 9 bases between. Germline V CDR1 and CDR2: LGHDT, YNNKEL (reference sequence). DNA for the CDR3: TGTGCCAGCAGCCAAGAGGGCCGAAGTTCACCCCTCCACTTT. This translates into CASSQEGRSSPLHF.

This clone is a singleton in its sample. The chain recombines TRBV2 with TRBJ2-3, with D possibly matching TRBD1 (7 bases). V lost 8 bases and J lost 2, with 14 bases in between. Germline V gene data show CDR1 as SNHLY and CDR2 as FYNNEI. This CDR3 region has 14 residues. The CDR3 DNA is TGTGCCAGCGAGGAGGGGGCCTTCACAGATACGCAGTATTTT. This sequence encodes CASEEGAFTDTQYF.

The genes are TRBV11-3 and TRBJ2-7; no reliable D call. V lost 1 base and J lost 3, with 25 bases in between. Germline CDR1 and CDR2: SGHNT and YENEEA. This CDR3 comprises 19 residues. The DNA for the CDR3 is TGTGCCAGCAGCTTAGCAGGAAGGTTGGTCTCTCCCAGAAACTACGAGCAGTACTTC. This sequence encodes CASSLAGRLVSPRNYEQYF.

The chain employs TRBV7-2 and TRBJ2-1; D may be TRBD2 (6 bases). V gave up 1 base and J gave up 10 bases, with 14 bases separating them. The V gene's germline CDR1 is SGHTA and CDR2 FQGNSA. The CDR3 is 14 residues long. The chain's CDR3 is CASSLEALAPEQFF. The DNA of the CDR3 is TGTGCCAGCAGCTTAGAGGCTCTAGCGCCCGAGCAGTTCTTC.